This T cell receptor (beta chain) was identified during a study of T-cell reconstitution after alpha-beta-depleted transplantation in children. Unique molecular identifiers were incorporated during preparation of the TCRbeta library. TCRdb ran MiXCR on the PCR reads and lists one entry per CDR3 protein. The sample lists about 230,000 distinct CDR3 sequences; roughly 10% were seen once. This CDR3 has 15 amino acids. V lost 2 bases and J lost 1, with 7 bases in between. Germline lookup yields CDR1 SGDLS and CDR2 YYNGEE. This sequence was found in a human donor who donated a stem cell graft to a child with acute lymphoblastic leukemia. The sample here was PBMCs from the stem cell graft donor, taken from the stem cell graft. The chain has TRBV9 and TRBJ2-6; no firm D call. The CDR3 sequence: CASSVDESGANVLTF. CDR3 in DNA: TGTGCCAGCAGCGTGGACGAATCTGGGGCCAACGTCCTGACTTTC.